One TCR beta chain is described in this entry. The CDR3 has 15 amino acids. CDR1 SEHNR and CDR2 FQNEAQ come from the germline V gene (reference sequence). The germline V and J ends were trimmed by 0 bases and 4 bases, with 13 bases remaining between them. This record comes from a study of blood T cell repertoires in COVID-19. The overall study: COVID-19 samples from acute and convalescent phases originated in the United States, Italy and Spain. Sources were T cells, B-cell-depleted T cells, or PBMCs; the material itself was cDNA or gDNA.

In the authors' methods: Amplification of reference gene primers was used by the study to estimate nucleated cell counts. The protocol was immunoSEQ multiplex PCR, while the TCRdb copy is restricted to in-frame clones and leaves out a portion. That table supplies the V and J calls and clone size; D and trimming were determined from the DNA. The sample consists of under 300,000 clones, approximately 87% of them appearing once. This TCR came from a man aged 55 to 69 who had recovered from COVID-19. V is TRBV7-9 and J is TRBJ2-7, with D possibly matching TRBD1 (5 bases). The sequenced sample was peripheral blood. CDR3 residues: CASSLATDTNYEQYF. In nucleotides, the CDR3 is TGTGCCAGCAGCTTAGCTACGGACACAAATTACGAGCAGTACTTC.